The 6 T cell receptor beta chains below come from one sample, sequenced in a study of OX40 agonist ivuxolimab in advanced cancers. Only in-frame clones appear in the TCRdb table, and some are missing; sequencing was by immunoSEQ multiplex PCR. The sample yields about 23,000 clones, approximately 80% seen once. The input for sequencing was CD4+ or CD8+ T cells sorted from blood, taken in a trial of the OX40 agonist ivuxolimab. These receptors came from an adult with an advanced solid tumor such as melanoma, head and neck, liver or kidney cancer.

This clone was picked up one time. V and J are TRBV2 and TRBJ1-2, with TRBD1 identical over 8 bases. The germline V gene has CDR1 SNHLY and CDR2 FYNNEI. V shed 4 bases, J shed 0 bases, and the junction held 4 bases outside the gene matches. The CDR3 is 15 residues long. CDR3 amino acids: CASSVGTGPNYGYTF. In nucleotides, the CDR3 is TGTGCCAGCAGTGTCGGGACAGGTCCTAACTATGGCTACACCTTC.

This clone was seen only once. The chain links TRBV7-9 to TRBJ1-1; possibly TRBD1 for D (5 bases). The CDR3 contains 12 residues. V was pared by 1 base and J by 10 bases, with 10 bases between. The V gene's germline CDR1 is SEHNR and CDR2 FQNEAQ (reference sequence). Written as DNA, the CDR3 is TGTGCCAGCAGCTTAGGGGCGCAGGGAGCTTTCTTT. It codes for CASSLGAQGAFF.

J is TRBJ2-3 and V is TRBV7-9; D uncertain. From germline, CDR1 is SEHNR and CDR2 FQNEAQ (reference sequence). The CDR3 length is 14 residues. V lost 2 bases to trimming and J lost 1 base, with 7 bases between them. The CDR3 spells CASSLQQGTDTQYF. The CDR3 DNA is TGTGCCAGCAGCTTACAGCAGGGCACAGATACGCAGTATTTT.

The rearrangement joins TRBV15 to TRBJ2-5; the D is unclear. The germline gives CDR1 LNHNV, CDR2 YYDKDF (reference sequence). The V end was cut by 1 base, the J end by 3 bases, with 12 bases between. There are 15 residues in the CDR3. For the CDR3, the DNA is TGTGCCACCAGCAGAGCTATCGCCTGGGAAGAGACCCAGTACTTC. Its translation: CATSRAIAWEETQYF.

The V and J genes are TRBV27 and TRBJ1-5; D unresolved. Germline values: CDR1 MNHEY, CDR2 SMNVEV (reference sequence). Trimming shortened V by 3 bases and J by 1 base, and 10 bases separated the two germline ends. The CDR3 runs 15 residues. In DNA form, the CDR3 reads TGTGCCAGCAGTTTGGTGGGAAAAAGCAATCAGCCCCAGCATTTT. Amino acid sequence: CASSLVGKSNQPQHF.

The gene calls are TRBV18 and TRBJ2-3; D ambiguous. Trimming removed 4 bases at V and 0 bases at J, with 5 bases between. CDR1 is KGHSH, CDR2 LQKENI, per germline. The CDR3 runs 13 residues. The CDR3 loop reads CASSQESTDTQYF. The CDR3 DNA follows: TGTGCCAGCTCACAAGAGAGCACAGATACGCAGTATTTT. Filled out from reference TRBV18 and TRBJ2-3, the complete variable domain reads NAGVMQNPRHLVRRRGQEARLRCSPMKGHSHVYWYRQLPEEGLKFMVYLQKENIIDESGMPKERFSAEFPKEGPSILRIQQVVRGDSAAYFCASSQESTDTQYFGPGTRLTVL.